This T cell receptor (beta chain) was sequenced during a study of T cell responses to AZD1222 COVID-19 vaccine. As for this clone: What it binds is unknown.

Broader study findings: Spike regions recognized by vaccine-associated CD4 TCRs spanned the protein, led by 160-218 and 743-854. Spike-specific TCR breadth and depth were elevated following two AZD1222 doses. In all cases, repertoires were sampled only after the peak T cell response. Donors in the cohort were predominantly white British and more often female, and clonal diversity was possibly underestimated.

The protocol was immunoSEQ multiplex PCR, while the TCRdb copy is restricted to in-frame clones and leaves out a portion. The data show about 110,000 clones, with roughly 90% seen just once and around 3.3% held by the top ten. Per germline, CDR1 KGHDR and CDR2 SFDVKD. The CDR3 is 14 residues long. The ends were cut back, 4 bases at V and 1 base at J, with 8 bases in the middle. V gene TRBV24-1 combines with J gene TRBJ2-3; D is unresolved. The TCR originated in an adult in good health. Here the sequenced sample was peripheral blood, taken on day 0 of MenACWY control vaccination. The CDR3 DNA follows: TGTGCCACCAGTGACAGGAGAGGCACAGATACGCAGTATTTT. Its translation is CATSDRRGTDTQYF.